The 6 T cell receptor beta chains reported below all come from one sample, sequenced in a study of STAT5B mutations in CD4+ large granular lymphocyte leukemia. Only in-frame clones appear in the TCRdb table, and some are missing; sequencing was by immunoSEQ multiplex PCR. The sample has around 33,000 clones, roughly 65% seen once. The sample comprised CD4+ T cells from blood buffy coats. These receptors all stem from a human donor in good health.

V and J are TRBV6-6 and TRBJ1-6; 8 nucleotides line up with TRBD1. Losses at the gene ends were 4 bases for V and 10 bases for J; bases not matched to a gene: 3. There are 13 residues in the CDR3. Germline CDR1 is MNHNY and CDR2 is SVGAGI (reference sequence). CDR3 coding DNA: TGTGCCAGCAGTTCCACAGGGGGATCACCCCTCCACTTT. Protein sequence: CASSSTGGSPLHF.

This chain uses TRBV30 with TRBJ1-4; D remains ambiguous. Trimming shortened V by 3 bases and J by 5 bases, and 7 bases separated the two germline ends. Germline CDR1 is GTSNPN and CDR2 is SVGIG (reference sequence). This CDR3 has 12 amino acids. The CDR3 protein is CAWSPGNEKLFF. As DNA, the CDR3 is TGTGCCTGGAGCCCTGGAAATGAAAAACTGTTTTTT.

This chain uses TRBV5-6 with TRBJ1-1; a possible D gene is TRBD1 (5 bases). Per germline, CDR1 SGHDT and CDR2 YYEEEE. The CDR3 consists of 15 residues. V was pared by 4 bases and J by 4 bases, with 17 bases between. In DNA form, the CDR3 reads TGTGCCAGCAGCCGTGGCACAGATAGGGGCACTGAAGCTTTCTTT. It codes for CASSRGTDRGTEAFF.

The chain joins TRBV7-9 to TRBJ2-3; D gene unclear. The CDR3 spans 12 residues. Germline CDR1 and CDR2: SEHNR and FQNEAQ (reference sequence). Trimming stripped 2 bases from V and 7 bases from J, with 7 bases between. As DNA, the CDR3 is TGTGCCAGCAGCTTATGGGGAAATACGCAGTATTTT. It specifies CASSLWGNTQYF. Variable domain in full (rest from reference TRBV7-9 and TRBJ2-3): DTGVSQNPRHKITKRGQNVTFRCDPISEHNRLYWYRQTLGQGPEFLTYFQNEAQLEKSRLLSDRFSAERPKGSFSTLEIQRTEQGDSAMYLCASSLWGNTQYFGPGTRLTVL.

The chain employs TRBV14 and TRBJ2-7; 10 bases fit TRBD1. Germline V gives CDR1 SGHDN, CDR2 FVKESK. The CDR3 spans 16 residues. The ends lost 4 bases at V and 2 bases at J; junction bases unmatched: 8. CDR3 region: CASSRPGQGKTYEQYF. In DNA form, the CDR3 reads TGTGCCAGCAGCCGCCCGGGACAGGGGAAAACCTACGAGCAGTACTTC.

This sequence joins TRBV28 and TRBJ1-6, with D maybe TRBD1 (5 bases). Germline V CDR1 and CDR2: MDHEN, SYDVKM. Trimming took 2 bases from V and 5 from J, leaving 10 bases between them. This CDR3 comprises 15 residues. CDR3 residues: CASSLPAGDNSPLHF. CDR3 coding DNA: TGTGCCAGCAGTTTACCTGCGGGGGATAATTCACCCCTCCACTTT.